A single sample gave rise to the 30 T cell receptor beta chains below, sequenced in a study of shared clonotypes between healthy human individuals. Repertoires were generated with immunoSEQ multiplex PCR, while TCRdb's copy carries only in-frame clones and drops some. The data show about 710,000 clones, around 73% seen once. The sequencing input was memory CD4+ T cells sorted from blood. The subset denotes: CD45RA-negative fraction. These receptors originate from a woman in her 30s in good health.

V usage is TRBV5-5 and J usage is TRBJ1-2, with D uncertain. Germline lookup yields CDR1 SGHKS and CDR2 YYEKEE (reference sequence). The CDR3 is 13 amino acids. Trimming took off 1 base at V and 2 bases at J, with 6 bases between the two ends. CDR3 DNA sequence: TGTGCCAGCAGCTTGTCGCTCAACTATGGCTACACCTTC. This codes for CASSLSLNYGYTF.

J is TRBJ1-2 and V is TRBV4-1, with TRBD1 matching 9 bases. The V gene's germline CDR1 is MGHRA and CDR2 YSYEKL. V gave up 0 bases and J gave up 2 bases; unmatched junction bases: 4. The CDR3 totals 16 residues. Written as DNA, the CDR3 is TGCGCCAGCAGCCAAGAGGGACAGGGTTGGAACTATGGCTACACCTTC. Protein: CASSQEGQGWNYGYTF.

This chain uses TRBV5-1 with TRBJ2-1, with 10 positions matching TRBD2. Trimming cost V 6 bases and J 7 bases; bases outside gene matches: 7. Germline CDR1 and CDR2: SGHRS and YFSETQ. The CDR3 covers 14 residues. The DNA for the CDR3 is TGCGCCAGCAACCTAGCGGGAGTCGGTAATGAGCAGTTCTTC. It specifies CASNLAGVGNEQFF.

For the CDR3, the DNA is TGTGCCAGCAGCCCTATTTTGGACAGGACCCAATCCTACAATGAGCAGTTCTTC. Translation: CASSPILDRTQSYNEQFF. This chain links TRBV2 with TRBJ2-1, with 7 bases aligning to TRBD1. The junction had 15 bases not matched to a gene; V was cut back by 6 bases and J by 1 base. This CDR3 is 18 amino acids long. From germline, CDR1 is SNHLY and CDR2 FYNNEI.

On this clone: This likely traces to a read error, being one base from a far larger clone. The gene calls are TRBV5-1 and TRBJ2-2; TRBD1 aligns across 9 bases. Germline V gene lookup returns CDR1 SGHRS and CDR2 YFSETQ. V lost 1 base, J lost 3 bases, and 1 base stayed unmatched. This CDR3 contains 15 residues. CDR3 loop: CASSLWDRDTGELFF. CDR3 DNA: TGCGCCAGCAGCTTGTGGGACAGGGACACCGGGGAGCTGTTTTTT.

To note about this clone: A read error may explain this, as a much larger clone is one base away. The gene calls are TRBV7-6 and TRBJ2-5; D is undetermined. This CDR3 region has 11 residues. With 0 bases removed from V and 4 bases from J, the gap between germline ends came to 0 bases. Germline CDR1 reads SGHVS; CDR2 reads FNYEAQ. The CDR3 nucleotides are TGTGCCAGCAGCTTAGCAGAGACCCAGTACTTC. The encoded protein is CASSLAETQYF.

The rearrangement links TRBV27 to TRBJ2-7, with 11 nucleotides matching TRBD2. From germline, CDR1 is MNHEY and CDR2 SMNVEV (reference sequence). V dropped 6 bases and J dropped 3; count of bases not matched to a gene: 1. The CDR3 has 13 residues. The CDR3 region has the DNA TGTGCCAGCAGGACTAGCGGGGACTACGAGCAGTACTTC. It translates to CASRTSGDYEQYF.

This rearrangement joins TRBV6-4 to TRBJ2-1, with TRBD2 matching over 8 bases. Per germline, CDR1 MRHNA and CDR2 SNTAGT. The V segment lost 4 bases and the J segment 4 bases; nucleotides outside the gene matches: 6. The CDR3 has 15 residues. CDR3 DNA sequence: TGTGCCAGCAGTGTGGCGGGAGGAATGTACAATGAGCAGTTCTTC. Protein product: CASSVAGGMYNEQFF.

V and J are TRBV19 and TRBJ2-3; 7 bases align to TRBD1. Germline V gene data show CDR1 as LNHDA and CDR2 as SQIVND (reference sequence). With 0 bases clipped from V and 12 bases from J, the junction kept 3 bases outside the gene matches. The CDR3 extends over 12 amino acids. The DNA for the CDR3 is TGTGCCAGTAGTATAGAGACAGGGTCACAGTATTTT. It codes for CASSIETGSQYF.

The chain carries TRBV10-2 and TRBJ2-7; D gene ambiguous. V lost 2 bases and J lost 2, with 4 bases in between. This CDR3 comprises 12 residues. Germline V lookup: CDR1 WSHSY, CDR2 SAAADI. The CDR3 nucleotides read TGCGCCAGCAGTGAGGACCCCTACGAGCAGTACTTC. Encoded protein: CASSEDPYEQYF.

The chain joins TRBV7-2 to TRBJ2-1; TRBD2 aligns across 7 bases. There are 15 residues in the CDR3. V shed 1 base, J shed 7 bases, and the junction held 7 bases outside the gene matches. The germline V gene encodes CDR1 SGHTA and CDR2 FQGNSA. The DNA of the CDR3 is TGTGCCAGCAGCTTAGAAGCGGGGCTGAGGAATGAGCAGTTCTTC. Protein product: CASSLEAGLRNEQFF.

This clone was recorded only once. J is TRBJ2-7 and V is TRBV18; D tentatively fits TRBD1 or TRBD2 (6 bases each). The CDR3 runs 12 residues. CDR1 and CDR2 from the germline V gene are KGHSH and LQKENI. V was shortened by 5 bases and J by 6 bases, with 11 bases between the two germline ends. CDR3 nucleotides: TGTGCCAGCTCAGGGGGGCCTCTCGAGCAGTACTTC. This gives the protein CASSGGPLEQYF.

This chain's CDR3 is CASSELGQDNYGYTF. CDR3 coding DNA: TGTGCCAGCAGTGAACTCGGACAGGACAACTATGGCTACACCTTC. The chain links TRBV6-1 to TRBJ1-2; 7 bases match TRBD1. The V and J ends lost 2 bases and 2 bases, in that order; junction bases with no gene match: 5. The germline CDR1 and CDR2 sequences are MNHNS and SASEGT. The CDR3 extends over 15 amino acids.

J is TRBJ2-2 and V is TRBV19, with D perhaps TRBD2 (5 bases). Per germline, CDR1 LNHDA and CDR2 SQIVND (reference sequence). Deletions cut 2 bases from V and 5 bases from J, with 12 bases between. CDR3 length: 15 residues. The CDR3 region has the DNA TGTGCCAGTAGTATACTGGGAGAGGAGACCGGGGAGCTGTTTTTT. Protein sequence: CASSILGEETGELFF.

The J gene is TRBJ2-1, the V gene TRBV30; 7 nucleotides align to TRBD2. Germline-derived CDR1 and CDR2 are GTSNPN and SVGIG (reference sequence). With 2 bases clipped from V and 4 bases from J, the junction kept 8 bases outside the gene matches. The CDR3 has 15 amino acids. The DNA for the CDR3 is TGTGCCTGGAGTCTTCCGGGAGGAGGGTACAATGAGCAGTTCTTC. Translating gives CAWSLPGGGYNEQFF.

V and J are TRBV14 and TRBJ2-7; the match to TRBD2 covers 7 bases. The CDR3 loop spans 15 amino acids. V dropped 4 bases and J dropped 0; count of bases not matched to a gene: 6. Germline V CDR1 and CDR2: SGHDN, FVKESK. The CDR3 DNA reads TGTGCCAGCAGCCGCCAAGCGGGGCTCTCCTACGAGCAGTACTTC. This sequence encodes CASSRQAGLSYEQYF.

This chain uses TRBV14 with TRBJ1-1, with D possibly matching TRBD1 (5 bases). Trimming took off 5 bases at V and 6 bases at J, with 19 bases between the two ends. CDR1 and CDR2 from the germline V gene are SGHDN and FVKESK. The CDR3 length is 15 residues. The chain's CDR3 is CASSRLYGGFSEAFF. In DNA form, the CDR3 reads TGTGCCAGCAGCAGGCTATACGGGGGGTTTTCTGAAGCTTTCTTT.

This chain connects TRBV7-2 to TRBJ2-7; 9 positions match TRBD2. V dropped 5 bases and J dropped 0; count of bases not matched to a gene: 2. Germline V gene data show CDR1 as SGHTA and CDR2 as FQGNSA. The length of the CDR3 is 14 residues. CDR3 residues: CASSPLAGSYEQYF. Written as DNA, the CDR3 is TGTGCCAGCAGCCCACTAGCGGGCTCCTACGAGCAGTACTTC.

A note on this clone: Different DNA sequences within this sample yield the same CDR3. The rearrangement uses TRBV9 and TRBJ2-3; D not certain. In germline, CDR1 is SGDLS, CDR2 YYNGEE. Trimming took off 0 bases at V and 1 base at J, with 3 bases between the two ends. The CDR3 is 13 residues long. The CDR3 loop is CASSVVRTDTQYF. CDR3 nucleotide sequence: TGTGCCAGCAGCGTAGTGCGCACAGATACGCAGTATTTT.

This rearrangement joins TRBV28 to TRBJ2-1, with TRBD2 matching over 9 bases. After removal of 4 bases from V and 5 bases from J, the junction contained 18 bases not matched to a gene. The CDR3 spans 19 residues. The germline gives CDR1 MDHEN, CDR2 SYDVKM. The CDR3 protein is CASSWPGRLAGRDHNEQFF. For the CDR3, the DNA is TGTGCCAGCAGTTGGCCGGGGAGGCTAGCGGGACGGGACCACAATGAGCAGTTCTTC.

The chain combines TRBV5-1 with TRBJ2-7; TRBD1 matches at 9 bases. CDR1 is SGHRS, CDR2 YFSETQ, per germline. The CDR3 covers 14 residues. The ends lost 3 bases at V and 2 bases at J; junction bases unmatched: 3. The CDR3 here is CASSSGQGTYEQYF. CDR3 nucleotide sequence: TGCGCCAGCAGCTCGGGACAGGGAACCTACGAGCAGTACTTC.

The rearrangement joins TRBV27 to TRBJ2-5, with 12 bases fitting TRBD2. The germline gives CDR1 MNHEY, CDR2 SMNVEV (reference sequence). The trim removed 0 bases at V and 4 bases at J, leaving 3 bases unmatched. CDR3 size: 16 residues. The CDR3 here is CASSLSGLAGRETQYF. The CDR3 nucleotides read TGTGCCAGCAGTTTATCTGGACTAGCGGGACGAGAGACCCAGTACTTC.

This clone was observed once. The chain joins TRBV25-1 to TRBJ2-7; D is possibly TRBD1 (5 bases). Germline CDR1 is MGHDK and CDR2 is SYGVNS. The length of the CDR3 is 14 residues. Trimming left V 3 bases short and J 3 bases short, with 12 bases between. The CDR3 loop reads CASSDEGAGYEQYF. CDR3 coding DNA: TGTGCCAGCAGTGATGAAGGGGCCGGCTACGAGCAGTACTTC.

CDR3 in DNA: TGTGCCAGCAGCGAAAACAGCGGGGGGGGCACAGATACGCAGTATTTT. Protein product: CASSENSGGGTDTQYF. This chain joins TRBV7-6 and TRBJ2-3; TRBD2 matches 10 bases. Germline V gene lookup returns CDR1 SGHVS and CDR2 FNYEAQ. V was pared by 5 bases and J by 1 base, with 6 bases of the junction left unmatched. This CDR3 region has 16 residues. The full variable domain, its missing parts supplied by reference TRBV7-6 and TRBJ2-3, is GAGVSQSPRYKVTKRGQDVALRCDPISGHVSLYWYRQALGQGPEFLTYFNYEAQQDKSGLPNDRFSAERPEGSISTLTIQRTEQRDSAMYRCASSENSGGGTDTQYFGPGTRLTVL.

CDR3 amino acids: CASSPAGVQGAQYF. The DNA of the CDR3 is TGTGCCAGCAGCCCAGCCGGGGTCCAAGGGGCCCAGTACTTC. The J gene is TRBJ2-5, the V gene TRBV28; tentatively, D is TRBD1 or TRBD2 (5 bases each). The CDR3 covers 14 residues. Trimming took 6 bases from V and 9 from J, leaving 20 bases between them. Looked up from germline, CDR1 is MDHEN and CDR2 is SYDVKM.

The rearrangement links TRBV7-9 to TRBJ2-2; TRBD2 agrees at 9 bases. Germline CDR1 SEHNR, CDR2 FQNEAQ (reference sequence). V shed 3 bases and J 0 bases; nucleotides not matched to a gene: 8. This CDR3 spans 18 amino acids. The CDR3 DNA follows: TGTGCCAGCAGCTTCCAACTAGCGGGCATTGCGAACACCGGGGAGCTGTTTTTT. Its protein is CASSFQLAGIANTGELFF.

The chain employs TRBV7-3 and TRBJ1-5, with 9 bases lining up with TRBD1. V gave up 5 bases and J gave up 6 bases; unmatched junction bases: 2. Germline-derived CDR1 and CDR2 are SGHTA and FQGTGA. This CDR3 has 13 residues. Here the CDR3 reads CASSPTGGQPQHF. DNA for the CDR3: TGTGCCAGCAGCCCGACAGGGGGTCAGCCCCAGCATTTT.

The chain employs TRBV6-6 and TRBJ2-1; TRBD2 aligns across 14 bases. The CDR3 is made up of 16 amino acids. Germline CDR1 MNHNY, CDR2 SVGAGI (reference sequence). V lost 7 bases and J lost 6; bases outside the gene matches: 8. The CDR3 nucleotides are TGTGCCAGCAATTCTCCGACTAGCGGGAGGGTCAATGAGCAGTTCTTC. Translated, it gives CASNSPTSGRVNEQFF.

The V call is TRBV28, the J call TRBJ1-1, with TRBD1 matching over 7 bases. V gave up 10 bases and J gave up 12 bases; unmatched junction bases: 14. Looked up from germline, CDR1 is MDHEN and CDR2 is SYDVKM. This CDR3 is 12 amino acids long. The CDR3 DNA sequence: TGTGCCATTGCGTCGGGGACAGAGGTTCCTTTCTTT. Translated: CAIASGTEVPFF. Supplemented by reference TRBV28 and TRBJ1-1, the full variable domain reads DVKVTQSSRYLVKRTGEKVFLECVQDMDHENMFWYRQDPGLGLRLIYFSYDVKMKEKGDIPEGYSVSREKKERFSLILESASTNQTSMYLCAIASGTEVPFFGQGTRLTVV.

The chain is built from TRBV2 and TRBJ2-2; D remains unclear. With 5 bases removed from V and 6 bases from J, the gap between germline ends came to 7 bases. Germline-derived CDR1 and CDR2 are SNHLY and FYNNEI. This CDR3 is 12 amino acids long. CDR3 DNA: TGTGCCAGCAGTTTTAGTGCCGGGGAGCTGTTTTTT. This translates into CASSFSAGELFF.